This TCR beta chain was captured by sequencing in a study of shared clonotypes between healthy human individuals. In the original processing: Filtering differed for immunoSEQ, which gave only junction sequences without quality scores. Repertoires were generated with immunoSEQ multiplex PCR, while TCRdb's copy carries only in-frame clones and drops some. The V and J calls and clone size are taken from that table; D and trimming were inferred from the DNA. The table lists approximately 500,000 clones, 60% to 80% of them singletons. Only one count was recorded for this clone. The study drew all its donors from Caucasian adults living in Nashville, Tennessee. Germline V gene lookup returns CDR1 MNHNS and CDR2 SASEGT. J lost 13 bases, V lost 0 bases, and 9 bases had no gene match. The CDR3 is 14 amino acids.

The receptor comes from a woman between 40 and 55 years old in good health. Some clones in this sample may be carry-over from other donors' samples. The sample was PBMCs. This chain connects TRBV6-1 to TRBJ2-1; TRBD1 matches at 7 bases. The CDR3 here is CASSEASDRETQFF. CDR3 bases: TGTGCCAGCAGTGAAGCGTCCGACAGGGAGACCCAGTTCTTC.